A single sample gave rise to the 20 T cell receptor beta chains below, sequenced in a study of CD8 T cells in ankylosing spondylitis. Each CDR3 protein is one row after TCRdb ran MiXCR on the 5' RACE reads. This table holds 300,000 to 350,000 distinct CDR3 sequences, 20% to 25% found once. The sequenced material came from blood, either unsorted or a sorted T cell fraction (not recorded which). The receptors stem from a female donor with ankylosing spondylitis or in good health (not recorded which).

The chain uses TRBV5-1 and TRBJ2-2; D may correspond to TRBD1 or TRBD2 (5 bases each). Trimming pared 4 bases from V and 6 bases from J, leaving 13 bases between. The CDR3 spans 14 residues. The V gene's germline CDR1 is SGHRS and CDR2 YFSETQ. The CDR3 loop reads CASSTGAKPGELFF. DNA of the CDR3: TGCGCCAGCAGCACCGGGGCGAAACCCGGGGAGCTGTTTTTT.

This clonotype was found a few times. CDR3 in amino acids: CASMQRPSYEQYF. CDR3 DNA: TGCGCCAGCATGCAGCGGCCCTCCTACGAGCAGTACTTC. The chain uses TRBV5-1 and TRBJ2-7, with D perhaps TRBD2 (5 bases). Deletions cut 6 bases from V and 0 bases from J, with 10 bases between. The germline CDR1 and CDR2 sequences are SGHRS and YFSETQ. This CDR3 spans 13 amino acids.

The J gene is TRBJ2-1, the V gene TRBV6-2 or TRBV6-3; 14 nucleotides match TRBD2. The CDR3 length is 17 residues. The trim removed 4 bases at V and 6 bases at J, leaving 8 bases unmatched. Germline assignment: CDR1 MNHEY and CDR2 SVGEGT. CDR3 sequence: CASSSGPGLAGANEQFF. In DNA form, the CDR3 reads TGTGCCAGCAGTTCTGGACCGGGACTAGCGGGAGCCAATGAGCAGTTCTTC.

The chain is built from TRBV6-1 and TRBJ1-2; no reliable D call. The CDR3 length is 12 residues. CDR1 is MNHNS and CDR2 is SASEGT in the germline V gene. V gave up 7 bases and J gave up 3 bases, with 9 bases separating them. CDR3 coding DNA: TGTGCCAGCATTCGGACCGACTATGGCTACACCTTC. Translation: CASIRTDYGYTF.

This clonotype was counted at least ten times. This chain joins TRBV20-1 and TRBJ1-5; D gene uncertain. The CDR3 extends over 16 amino acids. V lost 4 bases and J 0 bases, leaving 16 bases between the germline ends. CDR1 DFQATT and CDR2 SNEGSKA come from the germline V gene (reference sequence). CDR3 in amino acids: CSANARRDYSNQPQHF. DNA for the CDR3: TGCAGTGCTAATGCACGGAGGGATTATAGCAATCAGCCCCAGCATTTT.

The table lists this clonotype with many counts. CDR3 sequence (DNA): TGTGCCAGTAGTTCAGGGGACGGGTACAATGAGCAGTTCTTC. Translation gives CASSSGDGYNEQFF. This chain joins TRBV19 and TRBJ2-1; possibly TRBD1 for D (6 bases). Germline V gene lookup returns CDR1 LNHDA and CDR2 SQIVND (reference sequence). The CDR3 loop spans 14 amino acids. V dropped 5 bases and J dropped 4 bases, with 12 bases sitting between them.

About this clonotype itself: The germline gene is not matched at one end of the junction; a read error may be the cause. The chain links TRBV6-6 to TRBJ1-3; D may be TRBD1 (6 bases). CDR1 and CDR2 (germline): MNHNY, SVGAGI (reference sequence). The CDR3 has 15 residues. The CDR3 DNA sequence: TGTGCCAGCAGTTACCCGACAGGTTCAGGAAACACCTTATATTTT. Translating it yields CASSYPTGSGNTLYF.

This clonotype was seen at least ten times. The chain combines TRBV15 with TRBJ2-3; D tentatively reads TRBD1 or TRBD2 (5 bases each). Trimming shortened V by 0 bases and J by 5 bases, and 12 bases separated the two germline ends. The germline V gene encodes CDR1 LNHNV and CDR2 YYDKDF (reference sequence). The CDR3 is 15 amino acids. This CDR3 is CATSREVGVGDTQYF. The CDR3 DNA sequence: TGTGCCACCAGCAGAGAAGTGGGGGTAGGAGATACGCAGTATTTT.

This sequence joins TRBV10-3 and TRBJ2-1; 7 positions match TRBD2. The CDR3 length is 13 residues. The germline CDR1 and CDR2 sequences are ENHRY and SYGVKD. V shed 5 bases and J 10 bases; nucleotides not matched to a gene: 8. The CDR3 DNA sequence: TGTGCCATCAGTCTGGGAGGGCCTGGAGAGCAGTTCTTC. It specifies CAISLGGPGEQFF.

This rearrangement joins TRBV20-1 to TRBJ2-2; D may correspond to TRBD1 or TRBD2 (5 bases each). Germline assignment: CDR1 DFQATT and CDR2 SNEGSKA (reference sequence). The CDR3 runs 14 residues. V was clipped by 0 bases and J by 3 bases, with 8 bases between them. The CDR3 nucleotides are TGCAGTGCTAGAGAGGGGGATTACACCGGGGAGCTGTTTTTT. Its translation: CSAREGDYTGELFF.

V usage is TRBV7-9 and J usage is TRBJ1-1, with D hard to call. Germline CDR1 and CDR2: SEHNR and FQNEAQ (reference sequence). The germline V and J ends were trimmed by 5 bases and 2 bases, with 9 bases remaining between them. CDR3 length: 13 residues. CDR3 sequence (DNA): TGTGCCAGCAGCCCTCCCCGTAACACTGAAGCTTTCTTT. It specifies CASSPPRNTEAFF.

The CDR3 DNA reads as TGTGCCAGCAGTGACCTCTCTGGGGGGGAGCAGTTCTTC. It encodes CASSDLSGGEQFF. This sequence joins TRBV6-4 and TRBJ2-1, with D possibly TRBD2 on 6 matching bases. This CDR3 is 13 amino acids long. Trimming removed 2 bases at V and 10 bases at J, with 12 bases between. In germline, CDR1 is MRHNA, CDR2 SNTAGT.

This clonotype showed up many times. V is TRBV6-6 and J is TRBJ2-1; D is perhaps TRBD2 (6 bases). Germline V lookup: CDR1 MNHNY, CDR2 SVGAGI (reference sequence). V was shortened by 0 bases and J by 4 bases, with 16 bases between the two germline ends. CDR3 length: 17 residues. Here the CDR3 reads CASSYSPPTGVYNEQFF. CDR3 DNA: TGTGCCAGCAGTTACTCGCCCCCTACGGGAGTTTACAATGAGCAGTTCTTC.

A remark on this clonotype: This clone may be a read error of a much larger clone one base away. Here the CDR3 omits its conserved ending phenylalanine or tryptophan, so a read error is the likely source. The gene calls are TRBV29-1 and TRBJ2-1, with 8 bases aligning to TRBD2. Germline trimming cut 7 bases from V and 6 bases from J; bases unmatched to any gene: 11. The CDR3 is 14 residues long. Germline CDR1 and CDR2: SQVTM and ANQGSEA. Here the CDR3 reads CSAGRLAGSNEQFL. Here the CDR3 DNA reads TGCAGCGCGGGGAGGCTAGCGGGTAGCAATGAGCAGTTCTTG.

The gene calls are TRBV7-2 and TRBJ2-7; D not certain. Trimming stripped 1 base from V and 2 bases from J, with 12 bases between. Germline CDR1 reads SGHTA; CDR2 reads FQGNSA. CDR3 length equals 15 residues. Written as DNA, the CDR3 is TGTGCCAGCAGCTTAGGGGCCTCTTCGGCCTACGAGCAGTACTTC. It translates to CASSLGASSAYEQYF.

V is TRBV20-1 and J is TRBJ2-5, with D uncertain. V was pared by 5 bases and J by 2 bases, with 18 bases between. This CDR3 spans 15 amino acids. Germline loops: CDR1 DFQATT, CDR2 SNEGSKA (reference sequence). CDR3 coding DNA: TGCAGTGCTCCACCTATTTTTGGCAAGCAAGAGACCCAGTACTTC. Its protein product is CSAPPIFGKQETQYF.

The rearrangement links TRBV19 to TRBJ2-7, with 10 bases that match TRBD2. This CDR3 is built from 13 residues. In germline, CDR1 is LNHDA, CDR2 SQIVND (reference sequence). V shed 7 bases, J shed 6 bases, and the junction held 6 bases outside the gene matches. This CDR3 is CASKLAGHSEQYF. Here the CDR3 DNA reads TGTGCCAGTAAACTAGCGGGACATTCCGAGCAGTACTTC. The full variable domain, in which reference TRBV19 and TRBJ2-7 provide the parts outside the CDR3, is DGGITQSPKYLFRKEGQNVTLSCEQNLNHDAMYWYRQDPGQGLRLIYYSQIVNDFQKGDIAEGYSVSREKKESFPLTVTSAQKNPTAFYLCASKLAGHSEQYFGPGTRLTVT.

This rearrangement joins TRBV18 to TRBJ2-1; 8 bases line up with TRBD2. There are 15 residues in the CDR3. V lost 1 base and J lost 5; bases outside the gene matches: 4. Germline values: CDR1 KGHSH, CDR2 LQKENI. As DNA, the CDR3 is TGTGCCAGCTCACCACGTAGCGGGGAAGACAATGAGCAGTTCTTC. This sequence encodes CASSPRSGEDNEQFF.

This chain links TRBV6-5 with TRBJ2-3; no reliable D call. CDR1 is MNHEY and CDR2 is SVGAGI in the germline V gene. This CDR3 region has 14 residues. V was pared by 2 bases and J by 1 base, with 7 bases between. As DNA, the CDR3 is TGTGCCAGCAGTTACGTTGTGGGCACAGATACGCAGTATTTT. Translating it yields CASSYVVGTDTQYF.

This clonotype was observed at least ten times. V usage is TRBV29-1 and J usage is TRBJ2-5; weak D call: TRBD2 (5 bases). Germline CDR1 reads SQVTM; CDR2 reads ANQGSEA. V lost 5 bases and J 5 bases, leaving 12 bases between the germline ends. The CDR3 extends over 12 amino acids. Here the CDR3 DNA reads TGCAGCGTTCGGGGTGGTTTCGAGACCCAGTACTTC. Its protein product is CSVRGGFETQYF.